This TCR beta chain stems from a study of T cells in Graves' hyperthyroidism and ophthalmopathy. The ends were cut back, 5 bases at V and 4 bases at J, with 11 bases in the middle. Germline-derived CDR1 and CDR2 are SGHTA and FQGTGA. The CDR3 runs 14 residues. The table lists this clonotype with many counts. Authors of the study amplified TCR beta CDR3 regions from RNA transcripts. The HTBI primer set was used in a first-round RT-PCR of the TCR CDR3. TCRdb independently ran MiXCR on the multiplex PCR reads; one entry per CDR3 protein. Of over 500,000 distinct CDR3 sequences in the sample, about 16% were seen once.

Input material: blood. The origin of this receptor is a woman in her 30s with Graves' ophthalmopathy. The genes are TRBV7-3 and TRBJ2-2, with D maybe TRBD1 (6 bases). The CDR3: CASSQLGATGELFF. CDR3 DNA: TGTGCCAGCAGCCAATTGGGGGCCACCGGGGAGCTGTTTTTT.